This T cell receptor (beta chain) was captured in a study of cytomegalovirus exposure and HLA in healthy donors. Study results and limitations: Researchers catalogued approximately 160 TCR beta chains as cytomegalovirus-associated.

From germline, CDR1 is SGHRS and CDR2 YFSETQ. The ends were cut back, 0 bases at V and 0 bases at J, with 10 bases in the middle. The CDR3 is 16 residues long. In regard to this clone: Its antigen is undetermined.

Clones were sequenced by immunoSEQ multiplex PCR, and TCRdb holds only the in-frame ones, with some missing. Among roughly 180,000 clones listed, approximately 89% were seen once. The sequencing input was PBMCs. The chain recombines TRBV5-1 with TRBJ2-1; D gene unclear. This sequence originates from a man younger than 45 in good health and CMV-seropositive. CDR3 in DNA: TGCGCCAGCAGCTTGGGGCTAGAGAGCTCCTACAATGAGCAGTTCTTC. Translating gives CASSLGLESSYNEQFF. Based on the CDR3 plus reference TRBV5-1 and TRBJ2-1, the full variable domain is KAGVTQTPRYLIKTRGQQVTLSCSPISGHRSVSWYQQTPGQGLQFLFEYFSETQRNKGNFPGRFSGRQFSNSRSEMNVSTLELGDSALYLCASSLGLESSYNEQFFGPGTRLTVL.